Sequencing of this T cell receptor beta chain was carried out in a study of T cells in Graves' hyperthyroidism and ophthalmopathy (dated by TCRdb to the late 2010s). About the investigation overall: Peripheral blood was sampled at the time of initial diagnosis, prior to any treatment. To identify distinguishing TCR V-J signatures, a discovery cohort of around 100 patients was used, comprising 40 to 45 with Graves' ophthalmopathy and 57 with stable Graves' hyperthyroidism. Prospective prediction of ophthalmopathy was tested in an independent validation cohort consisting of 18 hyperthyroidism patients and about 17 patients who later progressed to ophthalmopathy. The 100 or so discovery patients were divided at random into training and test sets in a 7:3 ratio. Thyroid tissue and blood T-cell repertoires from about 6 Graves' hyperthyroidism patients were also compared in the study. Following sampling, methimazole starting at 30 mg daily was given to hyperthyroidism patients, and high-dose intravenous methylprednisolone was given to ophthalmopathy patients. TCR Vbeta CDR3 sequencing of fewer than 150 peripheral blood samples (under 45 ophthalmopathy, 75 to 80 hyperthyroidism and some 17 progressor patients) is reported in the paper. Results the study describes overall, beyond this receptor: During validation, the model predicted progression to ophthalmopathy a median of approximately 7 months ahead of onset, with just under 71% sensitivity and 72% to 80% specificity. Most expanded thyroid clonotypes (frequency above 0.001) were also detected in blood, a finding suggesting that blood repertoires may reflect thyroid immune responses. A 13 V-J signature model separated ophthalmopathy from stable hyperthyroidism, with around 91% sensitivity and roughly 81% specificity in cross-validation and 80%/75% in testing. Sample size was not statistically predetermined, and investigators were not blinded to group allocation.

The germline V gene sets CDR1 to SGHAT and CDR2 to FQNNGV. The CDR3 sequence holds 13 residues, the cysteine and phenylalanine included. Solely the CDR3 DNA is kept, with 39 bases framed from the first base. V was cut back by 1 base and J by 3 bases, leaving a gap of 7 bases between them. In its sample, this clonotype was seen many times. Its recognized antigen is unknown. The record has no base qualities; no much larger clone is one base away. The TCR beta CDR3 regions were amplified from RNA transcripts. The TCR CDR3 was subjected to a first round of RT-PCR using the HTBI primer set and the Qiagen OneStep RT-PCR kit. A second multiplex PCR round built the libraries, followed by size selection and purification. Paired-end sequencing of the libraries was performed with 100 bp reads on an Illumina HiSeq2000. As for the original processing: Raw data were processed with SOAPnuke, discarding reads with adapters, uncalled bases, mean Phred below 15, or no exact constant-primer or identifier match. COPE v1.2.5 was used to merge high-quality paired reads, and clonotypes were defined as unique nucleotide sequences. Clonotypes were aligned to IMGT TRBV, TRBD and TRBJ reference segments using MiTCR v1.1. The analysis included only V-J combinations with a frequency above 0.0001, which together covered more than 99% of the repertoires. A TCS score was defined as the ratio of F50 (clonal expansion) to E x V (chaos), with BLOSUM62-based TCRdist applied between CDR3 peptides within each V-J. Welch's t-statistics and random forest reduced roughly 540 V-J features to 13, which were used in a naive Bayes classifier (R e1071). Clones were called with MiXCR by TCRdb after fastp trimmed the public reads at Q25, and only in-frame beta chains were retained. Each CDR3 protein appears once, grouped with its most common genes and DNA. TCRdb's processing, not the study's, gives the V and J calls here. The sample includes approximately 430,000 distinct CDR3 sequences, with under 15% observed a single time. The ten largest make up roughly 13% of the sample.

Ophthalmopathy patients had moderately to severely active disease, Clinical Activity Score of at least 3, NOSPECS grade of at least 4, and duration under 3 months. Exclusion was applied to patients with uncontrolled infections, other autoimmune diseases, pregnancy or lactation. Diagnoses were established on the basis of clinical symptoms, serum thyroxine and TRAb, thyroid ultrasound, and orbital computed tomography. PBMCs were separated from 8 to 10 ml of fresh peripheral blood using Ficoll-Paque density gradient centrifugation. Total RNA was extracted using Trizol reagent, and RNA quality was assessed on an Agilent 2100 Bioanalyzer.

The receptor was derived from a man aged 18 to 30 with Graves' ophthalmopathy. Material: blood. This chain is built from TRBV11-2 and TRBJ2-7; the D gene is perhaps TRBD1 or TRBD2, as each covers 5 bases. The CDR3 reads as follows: CASSLGGVYEQYF. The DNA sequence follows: TGTGCCAGCAGCTTAGGAGGGGTCTACGAGCAGTACTTC.